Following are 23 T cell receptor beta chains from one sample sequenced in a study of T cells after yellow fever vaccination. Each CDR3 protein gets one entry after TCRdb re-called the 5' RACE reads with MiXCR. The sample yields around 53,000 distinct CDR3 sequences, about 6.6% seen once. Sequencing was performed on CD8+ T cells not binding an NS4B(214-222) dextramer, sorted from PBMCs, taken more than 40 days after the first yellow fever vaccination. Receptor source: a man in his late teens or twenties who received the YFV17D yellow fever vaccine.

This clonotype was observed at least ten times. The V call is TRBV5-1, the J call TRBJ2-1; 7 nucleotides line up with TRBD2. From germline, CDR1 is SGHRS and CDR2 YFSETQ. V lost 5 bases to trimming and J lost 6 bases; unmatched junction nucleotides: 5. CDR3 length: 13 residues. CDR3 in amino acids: CASRLGGSNEQFF. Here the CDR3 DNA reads TGCGCCAGCAGACTGGGCGGGAGCAATGAGCAGTTCTTC. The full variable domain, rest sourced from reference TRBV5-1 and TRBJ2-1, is KAGVTQTPRYLIKTRGQQVTLSCSPISGHRSVSWYQQTPGQGLQFLFEYFSETQRNKGNFPGRFSGRQFSNSRSEMNVSTLELGDSALYLCASRLGGSNEQFFGPGTRLTVL.

The CDR3 protein is CASTQDWGRNYGYTF. The CDR3, as DNA: TGTGCCTCCACCCAAGATTGGGGCAGAAACTATGGCTACACCTTC. The chain has TRBV3-1 and TRBJ1-2; a weak D match, TRBD1 (5 bases). Germline V gives CDR1 LGHDT, CDR2 YNNKEL (reference sequence). The CDR3 contains 15 residues. V lost 11 bases to trimming and J lost 2 bases, with 21 bases between them.

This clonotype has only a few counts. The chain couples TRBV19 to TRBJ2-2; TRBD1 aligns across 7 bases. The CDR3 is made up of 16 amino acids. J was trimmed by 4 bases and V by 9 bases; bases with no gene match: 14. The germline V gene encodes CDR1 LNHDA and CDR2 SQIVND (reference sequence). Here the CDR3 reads CASRTSWDSGTGELFF. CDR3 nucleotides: TGTGCCAGCCGCACTAGTTGGGACAGTGGCACCGGGGAGCTGTTTTTT. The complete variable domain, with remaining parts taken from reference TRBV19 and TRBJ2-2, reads DGGITQSPKYLFRKEGQNVTLSCEQNLNHDAMYWYRQDPGQGLRLIYYSQIVNDFQKGDIAEGYSVSREKKESFPLTVTSAQKNPTAFYLCASRTSWDSGTGELFFGEGSRLTVL.

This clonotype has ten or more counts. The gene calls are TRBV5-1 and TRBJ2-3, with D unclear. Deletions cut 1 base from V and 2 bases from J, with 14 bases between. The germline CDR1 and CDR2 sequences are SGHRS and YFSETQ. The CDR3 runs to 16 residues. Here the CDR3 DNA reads TGCGCCAGCAGCTTGTTCGATAGGGTTCTCACAGATACGCAGTATTTT. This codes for CASSLFDRVLTDTQYF.

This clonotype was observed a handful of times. Written as DNA, the CDR3 is TGTGCCAGCAGCTTGGGGACAGGGGGGCAGTACGTC. Its translation: CASSLGTGGQYV. This chain uses TRBV5-6 with TRBJ2-7; 10 bases match TRBD1. CDR3 size: 12 residues. Germline trimming cut 0 bases from V and 9 bases from J; bases unmatched to any gene: 0. CDR1 is SGHDT and CDR2 is YYEEEE in the germline V gene.

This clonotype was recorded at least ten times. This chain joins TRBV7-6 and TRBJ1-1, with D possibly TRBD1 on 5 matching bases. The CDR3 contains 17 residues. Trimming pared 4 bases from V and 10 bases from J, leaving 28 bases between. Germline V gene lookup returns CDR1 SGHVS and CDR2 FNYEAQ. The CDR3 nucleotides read TGTGCCAGCAGCTCCTATTACGTAGAAGATCGACAGTTGGGAGCTTTCTTT. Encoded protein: CASSSYYVEDRQLGAFF.

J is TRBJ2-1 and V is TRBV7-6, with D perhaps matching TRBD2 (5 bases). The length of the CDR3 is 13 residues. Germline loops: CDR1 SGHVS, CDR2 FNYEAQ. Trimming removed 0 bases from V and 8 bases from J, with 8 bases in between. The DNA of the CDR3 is TGTGCCAGCAGCTTAGCCCTGGGAGATGAGCAGTTCTTC. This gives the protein CASSLALGDEQFF.

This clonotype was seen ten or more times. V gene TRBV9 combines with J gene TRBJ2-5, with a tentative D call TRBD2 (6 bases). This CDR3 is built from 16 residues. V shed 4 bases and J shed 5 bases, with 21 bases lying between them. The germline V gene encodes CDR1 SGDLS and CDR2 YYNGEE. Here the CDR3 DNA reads TGTGCCAGCAGCCCCGAGGAGGGAGCCGAGGCGGAGACCCAGTACTTC. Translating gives CASSPEEGAEAETQYF.

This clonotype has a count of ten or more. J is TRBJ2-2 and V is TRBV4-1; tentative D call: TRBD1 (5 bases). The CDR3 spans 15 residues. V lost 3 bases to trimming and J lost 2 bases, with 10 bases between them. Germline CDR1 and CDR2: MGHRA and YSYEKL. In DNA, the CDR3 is TGCGCCAGCAGCCAGGCCCAGGGAAACACCGGGGAGCTGTTTTTT. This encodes CASSQAQGNTGELFF.

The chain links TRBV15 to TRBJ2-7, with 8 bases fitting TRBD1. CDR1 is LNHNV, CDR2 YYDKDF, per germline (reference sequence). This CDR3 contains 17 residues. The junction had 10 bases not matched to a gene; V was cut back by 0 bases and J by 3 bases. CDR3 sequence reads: CATSRDRQGWGLYEQYF. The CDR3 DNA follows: TGTGCCACCAGCAGAGACCGACAGGGGTGGGGACTCTACGAGCAGTACTTC.

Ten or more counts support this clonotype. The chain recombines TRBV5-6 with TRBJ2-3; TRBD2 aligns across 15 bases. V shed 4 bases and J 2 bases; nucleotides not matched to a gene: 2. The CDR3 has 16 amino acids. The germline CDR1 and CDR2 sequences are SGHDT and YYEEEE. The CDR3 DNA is TGTGCCAGCAGCGGGACTAGCGGGGGGCCCACAGATACGCAGTATTTT. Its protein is CASSGTSGGPTDTQYF. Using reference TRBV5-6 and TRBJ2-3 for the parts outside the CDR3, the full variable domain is DAGVTQSPTHLIKTRGQQVTLRCSPKSGHDTVSWYQQALGQGPQFIFQYYEEEERQRGNFPDRFSGHQFPNYSSELNVNALLLGDSALYLCASSGTSGGPTDTQYFGPGTRLTVL.

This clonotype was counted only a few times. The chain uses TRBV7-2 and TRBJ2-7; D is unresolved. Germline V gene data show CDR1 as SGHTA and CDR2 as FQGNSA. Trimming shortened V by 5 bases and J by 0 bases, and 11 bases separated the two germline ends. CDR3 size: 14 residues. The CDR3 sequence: CASSGLLSSYEQYF. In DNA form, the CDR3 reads TGTGCCAGCAGCGGCCTCCTGAGCTCCTACGAGCAGTACTTC.

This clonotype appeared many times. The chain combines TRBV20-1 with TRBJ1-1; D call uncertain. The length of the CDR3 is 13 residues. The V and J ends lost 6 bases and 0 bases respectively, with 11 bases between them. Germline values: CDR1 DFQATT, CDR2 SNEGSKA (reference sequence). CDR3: CSAGPIMNTEAFF. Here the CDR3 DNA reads TGCAGTGCCGGGCCAATCATGAACACTGAAGCTTTCTTT.

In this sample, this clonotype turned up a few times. The CDR3 loop reads CASSSRAPLDNSPLHF. The DNA for the CDR3 is TGTGCCAGCAGCTCCAGGGCCCCACTCGATAATTCACCCCTCCACTTT. The V and J genes are TRBV7-9 and TRBJ1-6, with D tentatively TRBD1 (5 bases). Trimming stripped 4 bases from V and 5 bases from J, with 15 bases between. Germline V gene sequence: CDR1 SEHNR, CDR2 FQNEAQ (reference sequence). The CDR3 has 16 amino acids.

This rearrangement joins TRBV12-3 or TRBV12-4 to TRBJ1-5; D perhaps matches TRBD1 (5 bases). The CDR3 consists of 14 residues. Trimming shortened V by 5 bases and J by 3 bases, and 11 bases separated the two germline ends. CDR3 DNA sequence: TGTGCCAGCAGTGGTCGACAGTTCAATCAGCCCCAGCATTTT. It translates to CASSGRQFNQPQHF.

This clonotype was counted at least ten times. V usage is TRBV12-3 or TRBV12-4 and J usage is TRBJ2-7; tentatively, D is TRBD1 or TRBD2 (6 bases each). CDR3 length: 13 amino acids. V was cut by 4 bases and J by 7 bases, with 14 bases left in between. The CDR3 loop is CASSYRDSEEQYF. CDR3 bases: TGTGCCAGCAGTTACAGGGACTCTGAGGAGCAGTACTTC.

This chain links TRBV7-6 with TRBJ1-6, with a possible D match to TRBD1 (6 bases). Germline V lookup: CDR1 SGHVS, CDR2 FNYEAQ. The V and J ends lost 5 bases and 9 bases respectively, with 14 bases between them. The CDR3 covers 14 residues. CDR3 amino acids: CASSRHTGFSPLHF. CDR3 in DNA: TGTGCCAGCAGCCGACACACAGGGTTTTCACCCCTCCACTTT.

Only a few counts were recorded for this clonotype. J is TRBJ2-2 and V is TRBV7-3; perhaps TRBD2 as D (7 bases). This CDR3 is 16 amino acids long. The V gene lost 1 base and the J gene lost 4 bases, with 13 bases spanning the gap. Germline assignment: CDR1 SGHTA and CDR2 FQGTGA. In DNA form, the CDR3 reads TGTGCCAGCAGCTTAAGCGGGGGCCATCTCACCGGGGAGCTGTTTTTT. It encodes CASSLSGGHLTGELFF.

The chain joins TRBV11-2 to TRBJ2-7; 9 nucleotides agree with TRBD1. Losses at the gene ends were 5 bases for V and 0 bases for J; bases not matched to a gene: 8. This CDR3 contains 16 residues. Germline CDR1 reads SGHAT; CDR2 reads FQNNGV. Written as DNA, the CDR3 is TGTGCCAGCAGCCCCTCCGGGACAGGGAGCTCCTACGAGCAGTACTTC. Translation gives CASSPSGTGSSYEQYF.

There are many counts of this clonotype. CDR3 protein: CSAREWGNTEAFF. The CDR3 DNA follows: TGCAGTGCTAGAGAATGGGGGAACACTGAAGCTTTCTTT. The rearrangement uses TRBV20-1 and TRBJ1-1; D ambiguous. Germline V lookup: CDR1 DFQATT, CDR2 SNEGSKA (reference sequence). Trimming shortened V by 0 bases and J by 1 base, and 6 bases separated the two germline ends. The CDR3 is 13 amino acids.

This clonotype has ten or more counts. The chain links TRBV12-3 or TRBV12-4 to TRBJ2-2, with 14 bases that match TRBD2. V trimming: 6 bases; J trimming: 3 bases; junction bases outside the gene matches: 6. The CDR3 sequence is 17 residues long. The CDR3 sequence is CASSQGLAGAYTGELFF. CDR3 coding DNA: TGTGCCAGCAGCCAGGGACTAGCGGGGGCGTACACCGGGGAGCTGTTTTTT.

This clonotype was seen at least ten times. The CDR3 DNA reads as TGTGCCAGCAGTCGGGGACCGGGTAGCACTGAAGCTTTCTTT. This sequence encodes CASSRGPGSTEAFF. The chain uses TRBV12-3 or TRBV12-4 and TRBJ1-1, with TRBD1 as a possible D gene (5 bases). The ends were cut back, 5 bases at V and 4 bases at J, with 14 bases in the middle. The CDR3 totals 14 residues.

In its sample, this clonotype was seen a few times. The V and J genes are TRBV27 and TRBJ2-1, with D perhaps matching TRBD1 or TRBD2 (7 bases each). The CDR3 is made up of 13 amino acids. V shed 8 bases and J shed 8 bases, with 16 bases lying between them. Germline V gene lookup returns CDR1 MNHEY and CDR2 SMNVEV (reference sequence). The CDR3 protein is CASARGGGDEQFF. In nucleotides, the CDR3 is TGTGCCAGCGCCAGGGGAGGGGGCGATGAGCAGTTCTTC.